A selection of T cell receptor beta chains follows, all from one sample in a study of OX40 agonist ivuxolimab in advanced cancers. Assay: immunoSEQ multiplex PCR; the TCRdb copy retains only in-frame clones and omits some. The table shows 27,000 or so clones, with about 80% occurring only once. This specimen consisted of CD4+ or CD8+ T cells sorted from blood, obtained in a trial of the OX40 agonist ivuxolimab. These receptors were taken from an adult with an advanced solid tumor such as melanoma, head and neck, liver or kidney cancer. Both conserved end residues are part of each CDR3. A D gene is named only where the DNA matches it firmly. The listing skips clone size in some rows; elsewhere it reads once, few, many or a size class.

D: NA; V: TRBV29-1; size: NA; J: TRBJ1-4; length: 15; CDR3: CSVEDRGTANEKLFF; DNA: TGCAGCGTTGAAGATCGGGGGACGGCTAATGAAAAACTGTTTTTT
D: NA; V: TRBV12-5; size: few; J: TRBJ2-7; length: 15; CDR3: CASGLEFSFTYEQYF; DNA: TGTGCTAGTGGTTTGGAGTTCAGCTTTACCTACGAGCAGTACTTC
D: TRBD1; V: TRBV14; size: once; J: TRBJ2-7; length: 14; CDR3: CASSYRGATYEQYF; DNA: TGTGCCAGCAGTTACAGGGGGGCGACCTACGAGCAGTACTTC
D: TRBD1; V: TRBV6-5; size: NA; J: TRBJ1-5; length: 15; CDR3: CASSYSQGAGQPQHF; DNA: TGTGCCAGCAGTTACTCACAGGGGGCAGGTCAGCCCCAGCATTTT
D: NA; V: TRBV6-5; size: NA; J: TRBJ1-5; length: 16; CDR3: CASSLALAGSNQPQHF; DNA: TGTGCCAGCAGTTTGGCTCTGGCCGGTAGCAATCAGCCCCAGCATTTT
D: NA; V: TRBV25-1; size: NA; J: TRBJ2-2; length: 14; CDR3: CASSEEVNTGELFF; DNA: TGTGCCAGCAGTGAAGAGGTGAATACCGGGGAGCTGTTTTTT
D: TRBD1; V: TRBV5-1; size: NA; J: TRBJ2-3; length: 19; CDR3: CASSLVAGQGYRSTDTQYF; DNA: TGCGCCAGCAGCTTGGTGGCAGGACAGGGGTATAGGAGCACAGATACGCAGTATTTT
D: TRBD1; V: TRBV7-8; size: NA; J: TRBJ2-6; length: 19; CDR3: CASSLDRGRLTSGANVLTF; DNA: TGTGCCAGCAGCCTAGACAGGGGGCGCCTTACCTCTGGGGCCAACGTCCTGACTTTC
D: NA; V: TRBV7-9; size: NA; J: TRBJ1-2; length: 15; CDR3: CASSLEPAAKYGYTF; DNA: TGTGCCAGCAGCTTAGAACCAGCAGCAAAATATGGCTACACCTTC
D: TRBD1; V: TRBV10-1; size: few; J: TRBJ1-2; length: 14; CDR3: CASSAGGADYGYTF; DNA: TGCGCCAGCAGTGCAGGGGGCGCGGACTATGGCTACACCTTC
D: TRBD1; V: TRBV10-1; size: NA; J: TRBJ2-2; length: 15; CDR3: CASSGGTGEAGELFF; DNA: TGCGCCAGCAGTGGTGGGACAGGGGAGGCCGGGGAGCTGTTTTTT
D: TRBD1; V: TRBV27; size: NA; J: TRBJ2-7; length: 17; CDR3: CASSTWTGGQKSYEQYF; DNA: TGTGCCAGCAGTACCTGGACAGGGGGACAAAAGTCCTACGAGCAGTACTTC
D: TRBD1; V: TRBV19; size: NA; J: TRBJ1-2; length: 13; CDR3: CASSGQGDYGYTF; DNA: TGTGCCAGTAGTGGACAGGGGGACTATGGCTACACCTTC
D: NA; V: TRBV19; size: NA; J: TRBJ1-2; length: 17; CDR3: CASSIDLAREDNYGYTF; DNA: TGTGCCAGTAGTATAGATTTGGCTAGGGAGGATAACTATGGCTACACCTTC
D: NA; V: TRBV29-1; size: NA; J: TRBJ1-2; length: 14; CDR3: CSVEGPATNYGYTF; DNA: TGCAGCGTTGAAGGTCCAGCAACTAACTATGGCTACACCTTC
D: NA; V: TRBV25-1; size: NA; J: TRBJ1-6; length: 15; CDR3: CASSRGASYNSPLHF; DNA: TGTGCCAGCAGTCGGGGGGCGTCCTATAATTCACCCCTCCACTTT
D: NA; V: TRBV7-8; size: NA; J: TRBJ1-1; length: 15; CDR3: CASGGVRLTDTEAFF; DNA: TGTGCCAGCGGGGGGGTTAGGCTCACCGACACTGAAGCTTTCTTT
D: TRBD1; V: TRBV13; size: NA; J: TRBJ1-2; length: 14; CDR3: CASSRGQDYYGYTF; DNA: TGTGCCAGCAGCCGAGGACAGGACTACTATGGCTACACCTTC
D: TRBD1; V: TRBV19; size: NA; J: TRBJ1-2; length: 15; CDR3: CASSKGTEGAYGYTF; DNA: TGTGCCAGTAGTAAAGGGACAGAGGGGGCCTATGGCTACACCTTC
D: NA; V: TRBV6-5; size: few; J: TRBJ1-6; length: 13; CDR3: CASSYSDNSPLHF; DNA: TGTGCCAGCAGTTACTCGGACAATTCACCCCTCCACTTT
D: NA; V: TRBV2; size: NA; J: TRBJ1-1; length: 14; CDR3: CASSETAWGTEAFF; DNA: TGTGCCAGCAGTGAAACGGCTTGGGGCACTGAAGCTTTCTTT
D: NA; V: TRBV5-6; size: NA; J: TRBJ2-7; length: 11; CDR3: CASSLGPEQYF; DNA: TGTGCCAGCAGCTTGGGTCCCGAGCAGTACTTC